This note documents a single T cell receptor (beta chain) sequence. Treatment denoted: randomized to nivolumab then ipilimumab (arm A) or the reverse (arm B). DNA-damaging chemotherapy had not been given to any patient beforehand. This sample was included in a study of sequential checkpoint blockade in melanoma. As for the study in general: Randomization was 1:1 between first-line nivolumab→ipilimumab and ipilimumab→nivolumab.

The CDR3 is 13 amino acids. Per germline, CDR1 LNHDA and CDR2 SQIVND (reference sequence). The ends were cut back, 3 bases at V and 6 bases at J, with 9 bases in the middle. Libraries were prepared by immunoSEQ multiplex PCR; TCRdb keeps only in-frame clonotypes and omits some of them. The data show about 2,100 clones, approximately 19% seen once. The sample consisted of tumor tissue (inferred from file names), taken from a patient given nivolumab and ipilimumab in sequence. The receptor's source is a human donor with melanoma. The V gene is TRBV19, the J gene TRBJ1-5, with D maybe TRBD1 (5 bases). For the CDR3, the DNA is TGTGCCAGTAGTATGGGGGGTCCTCAGCCCCAGCATTTT. This codes for CASSMGGPQPQHF.